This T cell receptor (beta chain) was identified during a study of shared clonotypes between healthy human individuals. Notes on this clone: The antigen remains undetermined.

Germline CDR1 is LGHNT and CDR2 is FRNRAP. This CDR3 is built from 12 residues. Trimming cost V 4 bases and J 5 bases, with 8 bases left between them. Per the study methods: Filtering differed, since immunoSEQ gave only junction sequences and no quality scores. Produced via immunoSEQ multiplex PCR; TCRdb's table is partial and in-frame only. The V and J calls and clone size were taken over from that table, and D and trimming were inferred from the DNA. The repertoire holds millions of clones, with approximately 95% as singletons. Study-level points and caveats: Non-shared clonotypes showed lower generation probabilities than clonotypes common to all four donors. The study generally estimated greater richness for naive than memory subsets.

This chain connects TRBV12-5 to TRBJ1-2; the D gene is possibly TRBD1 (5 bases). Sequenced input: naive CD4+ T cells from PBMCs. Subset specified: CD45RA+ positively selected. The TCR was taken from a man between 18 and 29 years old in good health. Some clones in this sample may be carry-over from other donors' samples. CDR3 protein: CASGSTGYGYTF. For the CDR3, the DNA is TGTGCTAGTGGTTCAACAGGATATGGCTACACCTTC.